Shown below are 15 T cell receptor beta chains from a single sample sequenced in a study of vaccination effects on CD4 cells after COVID-19. Produced via immunoSEQ multiplex PCR; TCRdb's table is partial and in-frame only. Seen here are more than 50,000 clones, under 85% observed once, and the top ten hold 0.9% to 1%. Their target antigens are unknown. Expansion with viral peptide pools was applied to antigen-specific CD4+ T cells by the ViraFEST assay prior to sequencing. Culture proceeded for nine to eleven days, and CD4+ T cells were then isolated. The participants, recipients of two vaccine doses, got either BNT162b2 or mRNA-1273. This sample comprised CD4+ T cells from PBMCs cultured with HCoV-OC43 spike peptides, obtained after COVID-19 vaccination. As to subset: HCoV-OC43 spike overlapping peptide pool stimulation. The receptors were gathered from a human donor who received a COVID-19 vaccine.

The gene calls are TRBV7-9 and TRBJ2-1; possible D gene TRBD1, 6 bases. CDR1 is SEHNR and CDR2 is FQNEAQ in the germline V gene (reference sequence). The CDR3 spans 15 residues. Trimming stripped 1 base from V and 8 bases from J, with 15 bases between. The CDR3 DNA follows: TGTGCCAGCAGCTTAGTACAGGGTGTCGGGCATGAGCAGTTCTTC. The encoded protein is CASSLVQGVGHEQFF.

J is TRBJ2-2 and V is TRBV2, with 7 bases that match TRBD1. The J segment lost 6 bases and the V segment lost 7 bases, leaving 11 bases of the junction unmatched. The germline V gene has CDR1 SNHLY and CDR2 FYNNEI. The CDR3 runs to 15 residues. For the CDR3, the DNA is TGTGCCAGCACCTTCGACAGGGTTGGCGCCGGGGAGCTGTTTTTT. Residues: CASTFDRVGAGELFF.

The J gene is TRBJ1-2, the V gene TRBV10-3; 10 bases are shared with TRBD1. Germline V lookup: CDR1 ENHRY, CDR2 SYGVKD. This CDR3 has 13 residues. The V segment lost 8 bases and the J segment 6 bases; nucleotides outside the gene matches: 6. In nucleotides, the CDR3 is TGTGCCATCTCGGGACAGGGGAGACATGGCTACACCTTC. The encoded protein is CAISGQGRHGYTF.

The genes are TRBV5-1 and TRBJ2-1, with D possibly matching TRBD1 (5 bases). Per germline, CDR1 SGHRS and CDR2 YFSETQ. The CDR3 covers 13 residues. V gave up 2 bases and J gave up 5 bases, with 8 bases separating them. CDR3 sequence reads: CASSLQVHNEQFF. CDR3 DNA: TGCGCCAGCAGCTTACAGGTACACAATGAGCAGTTCTTC.

This chain uses TRBV5-5 with TRBJ1-1; TRBD1 aligns across 9 bases. The J segment lost 5 bases and the V segment lost 3 bases, leaving 8 bases of the junction unmatched. The CDR3 spans 15 residues. Germline loops: CDR1 SGHKS, CDR2 YYEKEE (reference sequence). The CDR3 region has the DNA TGTGCCAGCAGCTCATCGAACAGGGGGCGGACTGAAGCTTTCTTT. Amino acids: CASSSSNRGRTEAFF.

The V gene is TRBV6-5, the J gene TRBJ1-5; 8 nucleotides line up with TRBD1. The CDR3 is made up of 15 amino acids. Germline-derived CDR1 and CDR2 are MNHEY and SVGAGI. V was pared by 5 bases and J by 0 bases, with 3 bases of the junction left unmatched. The CDR3 reads CASSRQGNSNQPQHF. CDR3 bases: TGTGCCAGCAGTCGACAGGGGAATAGCAATCAGCCCCAGCATTTT.

This chain connects TRBV7-2 to TRBJ2-2, with D perhaps TRBD1 (6 bases). The germline V gene encodes CDR1 SGHTA and CDR2 FQGNSA. V lost 5 bases and J lost 3, with 19 bases in between. The CDR3 runs 17 residues. In DNA, the CDR3 is TGTGCCAGCAGCCATGACCTAACAGGGACCTACACCGGGGAGCTGTTTTTT. Translation gives CASSHDLTGTYTGELFF.

The V and J genes are TRBV6-2 or TRBV6-3 and TRBJ2-5; D perhaps matches TRBD2 (5 bases). The length of the CDR3 is 15 residues. V was pared by 2 bases and J by 4 bases, with 14 bases between. Germline assignment: CDR1 MNHEY and CDR2 SVGEGT. Here the CDR3 DNA reads TGTGCCAGCAGTTACAAGCGGTACCGCGGAGAGACCCAGTACTTC. Translation gives CASSYKRYRGETQYF.

This rearrangement joins TRBV30 to TRBJ1-1, with unresolved D. Per the germline V gene, CDR1 is GTSNPN and CDR2 is SVGIG (reference sequence). The length of the CDR3 is 13 residues. Trimming stripped 2 bases from V and 1 base from J, with 8 bases between. The CDR3 is CAWSTTENTEAFF. The DNA of the CDR3 is TGTGCCTGGAGTACAACAGAGAACACTGAAGCTTTCTTT.

Written as DNA, the CDR3 is TGTGCCAGCTACACAGGGCAGGCTGCGACCGGGGAGCTGTTTTTT. Protein: CASYTGQAATGELFF. The gene calls are TRBV2 and TRBJ2-2, with TRBD1 as a possible D gene (6 bases). CDR1 SNHLY and CDR2 FYNNEI come from the germline V gene. Between the trimmed V and J ends, which lost 8 bases and 5 bases, there was a span of 18 bases. The CDR3 totals 15 residues.

This chain connects TRBV4-1 to TRBJ1-5; a possible D gene is TRBD1 (6 bases). Per germline, CDR1 MGHRA and CDR2 YSYEKL. The CDR3 length is 13 residues. Trimming took off 4 bases at V and 6 bases at J, with 10 bases between the two ends. The chain's CDR3 is CASSPIGGQPQHF. CDR3 DNA sequence: TGCGCCAGCAGCCCTATAGGGGGTCAGCCCCAGCATTTT.

The chain has TRBV19 and TRBJ2-5; D is uncertain. Trimming cost V 6 bases and J 5 bases, with 13 bases left between them. The CDR3 covers 13 residues. Germline loops: CDR1 LNHDA, CDR2 SQIVND (reference sequence). CDR3 amino acids: CASSYSGLETQYF. CDR3 sequence (DNA): TGTGCCAGTAGCTATTCCGGGTTGGAGACCCAGTACTTC.

The V and J genes are TRBV6-1 and TRBJ2-2; D is unresolved. V gave up 0 bases and J gave up 6 bases, with 11 bases separating them. CDR1 and CDR2 (germline): MNHNS, SASEGT. This CDR3 is built from 15 residues. CDR3 loop: CASSEAPAVSGELFF. For the CDR3, the DNA is TGTGCCAGCAGTGAAGCCCCTGCGGTGTCCGGGGAGCTGTTTTTT.

The chain couples TRBV30 to TRBJ2-4; D is perhaps TRBD1 or TRBD2 (5 bases each). Per germline, CDR1 GTSNPN and CDR2 SVGIG (reference sequence). The CDR3 runs to 14 residues. The V end lost 5 bases, the J end lost 9 bases, and 20 bases lay between the germline ends. The CDR3 is CAWAAGTGIVIQYF. The CDR3 DNA sequence: TGTGCCTGGGCTGCCGGGACCGGGATTGTCATTCAGTACTTC.

V and J are TRBV9 and TRBJ2-1; 7 bases agree with TRBD1. The ends lost 1 base at V and 3 bases at J; junction bases unmatched: 4. This CDR3 has 15 residues. Germline V gene data show CDR1 as SGDLS and CDR2 as YYNGEE. In DNA form, the CDR3 reads TGTGCCAGCAGCGTATCGGGACAGAACTACAATGAGCAGTTCTTC. Translating it yields CASSVSGQNYNEQFF.